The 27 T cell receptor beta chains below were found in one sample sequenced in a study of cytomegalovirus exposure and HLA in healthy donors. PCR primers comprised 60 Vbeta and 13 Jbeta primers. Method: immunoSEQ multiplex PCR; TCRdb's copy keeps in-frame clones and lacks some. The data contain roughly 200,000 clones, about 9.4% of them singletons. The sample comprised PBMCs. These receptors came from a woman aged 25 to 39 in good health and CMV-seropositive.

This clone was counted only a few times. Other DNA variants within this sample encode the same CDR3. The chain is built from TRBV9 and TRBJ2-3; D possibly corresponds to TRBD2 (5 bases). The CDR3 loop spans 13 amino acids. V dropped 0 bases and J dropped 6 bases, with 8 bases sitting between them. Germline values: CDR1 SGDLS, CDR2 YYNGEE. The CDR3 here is CASSVVGADTQYF. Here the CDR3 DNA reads TGTGCCAGCAGCGTAGTGGGAGCGGATACGCAGTATTTT.

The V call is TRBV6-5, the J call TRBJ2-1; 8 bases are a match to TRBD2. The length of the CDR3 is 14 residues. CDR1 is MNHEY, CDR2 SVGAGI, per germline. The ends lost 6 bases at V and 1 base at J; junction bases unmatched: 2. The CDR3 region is CASRLADSYNEQFF. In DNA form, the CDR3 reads TGTGCCAGCAGACTAGCGGATTCCTACAATGAGCAGTTCTTC.

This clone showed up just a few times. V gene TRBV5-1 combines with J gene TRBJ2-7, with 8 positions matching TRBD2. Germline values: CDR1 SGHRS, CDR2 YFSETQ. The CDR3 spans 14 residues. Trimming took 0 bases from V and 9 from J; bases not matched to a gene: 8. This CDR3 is CASSLAGGGSGQYF. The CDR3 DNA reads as TGCGCCAGCAGCTTGGCCGGGGGGGGAAGCGGGCAGTACTTC.

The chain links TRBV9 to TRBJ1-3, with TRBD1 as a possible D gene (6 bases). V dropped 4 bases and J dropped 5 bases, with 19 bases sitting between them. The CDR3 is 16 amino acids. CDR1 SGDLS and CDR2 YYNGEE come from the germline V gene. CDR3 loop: CASSPRSGGHRNTIYF. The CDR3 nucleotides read TGTGCCAGCAGCCCACGTAGTGGGGGACATAGAAACACCATATATTTT.

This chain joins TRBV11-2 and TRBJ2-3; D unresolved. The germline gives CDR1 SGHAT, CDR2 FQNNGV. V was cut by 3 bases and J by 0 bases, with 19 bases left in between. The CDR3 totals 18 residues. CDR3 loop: CASSFSRVLRSSTDTQYF. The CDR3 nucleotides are TGTGCCAGCAGCTTTAGTCGGGTCTTGCGGTCCAGCACAGATACGCAGTATTTT.

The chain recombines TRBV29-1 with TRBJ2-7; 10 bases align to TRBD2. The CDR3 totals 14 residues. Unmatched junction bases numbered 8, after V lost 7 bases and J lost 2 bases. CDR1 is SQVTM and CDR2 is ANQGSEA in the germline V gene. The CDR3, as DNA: TGCAGCGCCCGACCTAGCGGGAGACCCTACGAGCAGTACTTC. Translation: CSARPSGRPYEQYF.

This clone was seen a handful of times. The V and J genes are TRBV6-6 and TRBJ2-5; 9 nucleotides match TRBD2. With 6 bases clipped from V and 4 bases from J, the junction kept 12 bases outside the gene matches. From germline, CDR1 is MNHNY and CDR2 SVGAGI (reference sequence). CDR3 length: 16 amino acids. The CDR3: CASSFGAGGGRETQYF. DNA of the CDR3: TGTGCCAGCAGCTTCGGAGCGGGAGGAGGAAGAGAGACCCAGTACTTC.

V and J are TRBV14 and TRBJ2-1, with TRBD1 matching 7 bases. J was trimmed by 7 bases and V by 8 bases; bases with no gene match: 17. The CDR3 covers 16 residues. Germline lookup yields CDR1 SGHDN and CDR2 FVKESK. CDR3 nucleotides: TGTGCCAGCGGAAGAGGGGTACAGGGGAGATTGAATGAGCAGTTCTTC. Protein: CASGRGVQGRLNEQFF.

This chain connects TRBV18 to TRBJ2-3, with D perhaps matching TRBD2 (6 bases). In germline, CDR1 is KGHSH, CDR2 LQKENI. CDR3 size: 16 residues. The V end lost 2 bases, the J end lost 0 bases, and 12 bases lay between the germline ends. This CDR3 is CASSPEGGLSTDTQYF. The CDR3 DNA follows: TGTGCCAGCTCACCAGAGGGAGGCCTTAGCACAGATACGCAGTATTTT.

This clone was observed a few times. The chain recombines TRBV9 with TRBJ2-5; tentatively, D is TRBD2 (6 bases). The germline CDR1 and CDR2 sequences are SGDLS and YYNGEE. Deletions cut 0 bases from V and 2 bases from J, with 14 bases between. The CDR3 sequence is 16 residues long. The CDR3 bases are TGTGCCAGCAGCGTAGGGCTCGGGGGTCCTCAAGAGACCCAGTACTTC. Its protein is CASSVGLGGPQETQYF.

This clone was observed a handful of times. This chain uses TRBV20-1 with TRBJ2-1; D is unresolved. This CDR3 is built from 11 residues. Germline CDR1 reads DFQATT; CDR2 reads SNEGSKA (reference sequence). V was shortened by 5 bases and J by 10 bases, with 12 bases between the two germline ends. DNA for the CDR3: TGCAGTGCTCCAGACTCTCCCGAGCAGTTCTTC. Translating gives CSAPDSPEQFF.

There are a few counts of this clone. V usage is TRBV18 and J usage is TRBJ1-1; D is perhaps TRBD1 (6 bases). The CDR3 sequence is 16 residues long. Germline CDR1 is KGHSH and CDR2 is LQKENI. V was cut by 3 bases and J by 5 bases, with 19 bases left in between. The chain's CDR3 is CASSPLPPRGKTEAFF. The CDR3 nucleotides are TGTGCCAGCTCACCCCTCCCCCCCAGGGGAAAGACTGAAGCTTTCTTT.

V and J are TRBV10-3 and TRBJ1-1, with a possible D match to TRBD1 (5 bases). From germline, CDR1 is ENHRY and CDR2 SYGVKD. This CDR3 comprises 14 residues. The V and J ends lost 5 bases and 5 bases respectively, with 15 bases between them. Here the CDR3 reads CAISSLGGGTEAFF. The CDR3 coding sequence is TGTGCCATCAGTTCCCTTGGGGGGGGAACTGAAGCTTTCTTT.

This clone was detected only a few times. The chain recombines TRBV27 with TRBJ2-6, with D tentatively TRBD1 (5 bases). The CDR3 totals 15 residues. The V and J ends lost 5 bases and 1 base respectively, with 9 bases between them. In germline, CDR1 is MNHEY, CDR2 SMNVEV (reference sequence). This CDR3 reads CASSRSGSGANVLTF. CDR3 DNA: TGTGCCAGCAGTCGATCAGGGTCTGGGGCCAACGTCCTGACTTTC.

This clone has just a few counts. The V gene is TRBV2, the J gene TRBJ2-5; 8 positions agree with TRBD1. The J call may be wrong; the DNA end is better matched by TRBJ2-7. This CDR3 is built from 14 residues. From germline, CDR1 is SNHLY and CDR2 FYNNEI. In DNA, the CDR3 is TGTGCCAGCAACGCCAGGGGGCTTACCTACGAGCAGTACTTC. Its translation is CASNARGLTYEQYF.

The CDR3 region is CASSLERTGKDTEAFF. DNA of the CDR3: TGTGCCAGCAGCTTGGAGCGGACAGGTAAGGACACTGAAGCTTTCTTT. V and J are TRBV5-6 and TRBJ1-1, with 7 bases matching TRBD1. V gave up 0 bases and J gave up 3 bases; unmatched junction bases: 8. The length of the CDR3 is 16 residues. The germline CDR1 and CDR2 sequences are SGHDT and YYEEEE.

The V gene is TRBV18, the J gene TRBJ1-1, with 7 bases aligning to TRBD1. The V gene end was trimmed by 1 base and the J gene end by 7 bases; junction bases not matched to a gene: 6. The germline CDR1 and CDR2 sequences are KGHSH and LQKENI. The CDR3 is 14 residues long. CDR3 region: CASSPQGATGEAFF. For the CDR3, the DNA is TGTGCCAGCTCACCACAGGGGGCGACAGGTGAAGCTTTCTTT.

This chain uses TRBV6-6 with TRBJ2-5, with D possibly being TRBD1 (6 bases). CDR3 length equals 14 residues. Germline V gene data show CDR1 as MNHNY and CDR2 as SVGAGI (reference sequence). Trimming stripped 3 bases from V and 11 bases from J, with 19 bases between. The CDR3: CASSYLGAVLEQYF. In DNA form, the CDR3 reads TGTGCCAGCAGTTATTTGGGGGCCGTTTTGGAGCAGTACTTC.

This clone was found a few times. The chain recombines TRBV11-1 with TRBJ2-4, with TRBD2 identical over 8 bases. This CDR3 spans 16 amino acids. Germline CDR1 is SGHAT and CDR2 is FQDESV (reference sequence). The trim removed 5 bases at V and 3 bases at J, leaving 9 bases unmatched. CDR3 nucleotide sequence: TGTGCCAGCAGCCCCAATAGCGGGATAGGCAAAAACATTCAGTACTTC. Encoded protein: CASSPNSGIGKNIQYF.

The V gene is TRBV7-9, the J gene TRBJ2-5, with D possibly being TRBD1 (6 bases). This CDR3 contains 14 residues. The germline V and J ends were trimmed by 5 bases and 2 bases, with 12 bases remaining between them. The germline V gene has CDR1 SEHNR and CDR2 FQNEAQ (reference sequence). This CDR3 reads CASSDPGDQETQYF. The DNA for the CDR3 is TGTGCCAGCAGCGACCCAGGGGATCAAGAGACCCAGTACTTC.

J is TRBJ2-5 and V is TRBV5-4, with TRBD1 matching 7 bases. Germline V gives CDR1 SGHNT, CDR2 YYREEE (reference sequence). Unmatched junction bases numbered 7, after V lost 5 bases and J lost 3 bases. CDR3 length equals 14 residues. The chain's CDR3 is CASSLRGTEETQYF. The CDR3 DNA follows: TGTGCCAGCAGTTTGAGGGGGACAGAAGAGACCCAGTACTTC. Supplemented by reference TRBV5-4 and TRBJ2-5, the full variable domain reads ETGVTQSPTHLIKTRGQQVTLRCSSQSGHNTVSWYQQALGQGPQFIFQYYREEENGRGNFPPRFSGLQFPNYSSELNVNALELDDSALYLCASSLRGTEETQYFGPGTRLLVL.

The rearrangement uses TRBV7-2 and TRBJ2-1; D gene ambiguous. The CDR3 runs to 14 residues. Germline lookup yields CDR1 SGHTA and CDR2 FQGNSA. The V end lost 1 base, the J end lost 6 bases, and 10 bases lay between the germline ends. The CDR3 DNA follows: TGTGCCAGCAGCTTAGGGGCTCCCCCCAATGAGCAGTTCTTC. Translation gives CASSLGAPPNEQFF.

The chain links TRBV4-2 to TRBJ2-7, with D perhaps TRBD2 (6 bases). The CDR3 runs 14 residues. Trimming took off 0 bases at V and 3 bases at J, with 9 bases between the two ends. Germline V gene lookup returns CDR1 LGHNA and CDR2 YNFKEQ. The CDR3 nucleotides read TGTGCCAGCAGCCAAGACCTCGGGGGCTACGAGCAGTACTTC. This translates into CASSQDLGGYEQYF.

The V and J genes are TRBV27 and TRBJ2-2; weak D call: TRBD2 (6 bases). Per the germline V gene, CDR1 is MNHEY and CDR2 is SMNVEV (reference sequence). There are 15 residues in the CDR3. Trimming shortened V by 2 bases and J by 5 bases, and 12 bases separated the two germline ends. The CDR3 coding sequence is TGTGCCAGCAGTTTACGGACTACCGGGACCGGGGAGCTGTTTTTT. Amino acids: CASSLRTTGTGELFF.

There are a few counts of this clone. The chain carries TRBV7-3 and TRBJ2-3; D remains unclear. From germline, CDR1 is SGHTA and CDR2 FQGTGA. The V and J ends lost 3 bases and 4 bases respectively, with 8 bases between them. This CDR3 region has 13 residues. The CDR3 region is CASSLVAPDTQYF. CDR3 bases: TGTGCCAGCAGCTTGGTGGCCCCAGATACGCAGTATTTT.

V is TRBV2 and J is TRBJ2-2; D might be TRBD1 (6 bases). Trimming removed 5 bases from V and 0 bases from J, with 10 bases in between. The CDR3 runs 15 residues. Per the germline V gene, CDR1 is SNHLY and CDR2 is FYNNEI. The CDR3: CASSRQVANTGELFF. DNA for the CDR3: TGTGCCAGCAGTCGACAGGTAGCGAACACCGGGGAGCTGTTTTTT.

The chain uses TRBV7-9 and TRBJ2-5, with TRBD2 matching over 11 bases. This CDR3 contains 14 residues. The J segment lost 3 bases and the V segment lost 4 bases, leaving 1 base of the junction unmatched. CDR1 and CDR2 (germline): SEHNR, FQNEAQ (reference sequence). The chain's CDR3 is CASSSGLAEETQYF. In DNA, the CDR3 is TGTGCCAGCAGCTCGGGACTAGCGGAAGAGACCCAGTACTTC.